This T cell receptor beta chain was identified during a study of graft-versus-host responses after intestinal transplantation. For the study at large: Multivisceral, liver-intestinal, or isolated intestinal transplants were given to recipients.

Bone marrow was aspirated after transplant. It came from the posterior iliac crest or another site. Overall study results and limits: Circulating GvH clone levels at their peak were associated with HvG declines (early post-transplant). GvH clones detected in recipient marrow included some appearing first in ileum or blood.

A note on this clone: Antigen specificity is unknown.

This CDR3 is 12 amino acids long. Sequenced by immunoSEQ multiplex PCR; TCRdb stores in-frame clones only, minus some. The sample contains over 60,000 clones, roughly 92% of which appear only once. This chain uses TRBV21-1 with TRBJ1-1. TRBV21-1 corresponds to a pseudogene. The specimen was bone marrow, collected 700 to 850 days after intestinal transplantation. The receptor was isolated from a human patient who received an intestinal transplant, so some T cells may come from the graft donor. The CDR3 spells CASSNVNTEAFF. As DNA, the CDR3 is TGTGCCAGCAGCAATGTGAACACTGAAGCTTTCTTT.